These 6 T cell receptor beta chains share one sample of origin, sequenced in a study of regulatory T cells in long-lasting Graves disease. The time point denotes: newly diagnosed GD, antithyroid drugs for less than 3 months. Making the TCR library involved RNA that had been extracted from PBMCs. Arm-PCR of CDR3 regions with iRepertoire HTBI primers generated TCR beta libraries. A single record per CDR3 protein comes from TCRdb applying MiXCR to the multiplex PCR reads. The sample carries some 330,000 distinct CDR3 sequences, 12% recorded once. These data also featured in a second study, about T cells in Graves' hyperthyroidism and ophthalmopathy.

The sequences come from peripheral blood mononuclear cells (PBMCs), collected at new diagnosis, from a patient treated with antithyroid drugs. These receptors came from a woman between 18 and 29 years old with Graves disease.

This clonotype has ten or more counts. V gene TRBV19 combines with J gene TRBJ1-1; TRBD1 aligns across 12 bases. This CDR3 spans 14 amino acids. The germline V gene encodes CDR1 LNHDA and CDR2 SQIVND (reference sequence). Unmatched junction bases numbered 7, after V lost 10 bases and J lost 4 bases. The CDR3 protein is CATGTGGDRTEAFF. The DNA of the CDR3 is TGTGCCACAGGGACAGGGGGCGATCGCACTGAAGCTTTCTTT.

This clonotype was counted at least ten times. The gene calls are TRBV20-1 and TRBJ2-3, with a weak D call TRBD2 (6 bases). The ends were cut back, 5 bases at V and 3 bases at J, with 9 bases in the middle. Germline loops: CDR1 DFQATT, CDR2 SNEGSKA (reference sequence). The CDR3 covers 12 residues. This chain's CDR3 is CSASGGTDTQYF. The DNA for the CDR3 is TGCAGTGCTTCCGGGGGTACAGATACGCAGTATTTT.

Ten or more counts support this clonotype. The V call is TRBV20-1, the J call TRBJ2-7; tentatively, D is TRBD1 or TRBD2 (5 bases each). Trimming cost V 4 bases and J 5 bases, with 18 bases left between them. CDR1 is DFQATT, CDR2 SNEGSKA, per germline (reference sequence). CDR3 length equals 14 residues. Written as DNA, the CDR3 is TGCAGTGCTATGGCAGGTCGGGGCGGCCACGAGCAGTACGTC. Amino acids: CSAMAGRGGHEQYV.

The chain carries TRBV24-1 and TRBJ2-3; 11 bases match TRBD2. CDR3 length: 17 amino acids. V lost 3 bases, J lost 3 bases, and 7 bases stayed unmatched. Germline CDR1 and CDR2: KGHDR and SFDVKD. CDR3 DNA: TGTGCCACCAGTGATACCACTAGCGGGAGTGGAACAGATACGCAGTATTTT. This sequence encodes CATSDTTSGSGTDTQYF.

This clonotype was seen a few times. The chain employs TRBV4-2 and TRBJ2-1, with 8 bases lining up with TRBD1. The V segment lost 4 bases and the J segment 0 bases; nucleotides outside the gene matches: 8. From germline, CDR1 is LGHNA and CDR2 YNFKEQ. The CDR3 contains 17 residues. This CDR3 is CASSPDAGGSSYNEQFF. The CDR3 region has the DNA TGTGCCAGCAGCCCCGATGCAGGGGGCAGCTCCTACAATGAGCAGTTCTTC.

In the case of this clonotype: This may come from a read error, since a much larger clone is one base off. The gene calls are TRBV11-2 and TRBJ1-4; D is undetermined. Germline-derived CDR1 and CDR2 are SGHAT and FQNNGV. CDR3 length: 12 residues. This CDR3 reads CAGSLDGRQEFF. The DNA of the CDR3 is TGTGCCGGCAGCTTAGATGGGAGACAAGAATTTTTT.